The rows below give T cell receptor beta chains drawn from one sample of a study of spatial heterogeneity in lung cancer. Each CDR3 protein gets one entry after TCRdb re-called the 5' RACE reads with MiXCR. The table includes more than 85,000 distinct CDR3 sequences, approximately 8.5% detected once. The sample consisted of PBMCs, taken at surgery. These TCRs come from a male donor with early-stage non-small cell lung cancer. The CDR3 runs from the conserved cysteine through the conserved F or W. D genes are given only for firm matches. Clone size is not always given. Where it is, it says once, few, many or a class for expanded clones.

D	V	size	J	CDR3	DNA
.	TRBV5-6	.	TRBJ1-6	CASSSGTINSPLHF	TGTGCCAGCAGCTCCGGGACTATTAATTCACCCCTCCACTTT
TRBD1	TRBV2	many	TRBJ2-5	CASNRQGPQETQYF	TGTGCCAGCAATCGACAGGGTCCTCAAGAGACCCAGTACTTC
.	TRBV11-3	.	TRBJ2-2	CASSFGADNTGELFF	TGTGCCAGCAGCTTCGGAGCGGACAACACCGGGGAGCTGTTTTTT
.	TRBV24-1	many	TRBJ2-3	CATSDPGLDGGTDTQYF	TGTGCCACCAGTGACCCAGGACTTGATGGAGGCACAGATACGCAGTATTTT
.	TRBV11-2	many	TRBJ2-5	CASSLPGPQETQYF	TGTGCCAGCAGCTTACCGGGACCTCAAGAGACCCAGTACTTC
TRBD1	TRBV5-1	.	TRBJ1-6	CASSSSGTGVSPLHF	TGCGCCAGCAGCTCATCCGGGACAGGGGTATCACCCCTCCACTTT
.	TRBV20-1	.	TRBJ2-7	CSAAPYEQYF	TGCAGTGCGGCCCCCTACGAGCAGTACTTC
TRBD2	TRBV20-1	few	TRBJ2-2	CSASRTSGTGELFF	TGCAGTGCTAGCCGGACTAGCGGCACCGGGGAGCTGTTTTTT
TRBD1	TRBV5-1	many	TRBJ1-1	CASSLGQGIAEAFF	TGCGCCAGCAGCCTGGGACAGGGGATCGCTGAAGCTTTCTTT
TRBD2	TRBV29-1	many	TRBJ2-3	CSVERNSLAGDTQYF	TGCAGCGTTGAAAGAAATAGTCTAGCGGGAGATACGCAGTATTTT
TRBD1	TRBV20-1	.	TRBJ2-7	CSARDRAGGSYEQYF	TGCAGTGCTAGAGATCGGGCAGGGGGAAGCTACGAGCAGTACTTC
.	TRBV21-1	few	TRBJ2-7	CASSNSGREKICYEQYF	TGTGCCAGCAGCAACTCCGGGAGGGAGAAAATTTGCTACGAGCAGTACTTC
.	TRBV14	.	TRBJ2-6	CASSQDFSSGANVLTF	TGTGCCAGCAGCCAAGATTTCAGCTCTGGGGCCAACGTCCTGACTTTC
TRBD2	TRBV15	.	TRBJ2-2	CATSRGVSGSRTGELFF	TGTGCCACCAGCAGAGGGGTGAGCGGGAGTCGGACCGGGGAGCTGTTTTTT
.	TRBV29-1	many	TRBJ2-4	CSVEGQAKNIQYF	TGCAGCGTTGAGGGTCAGGCAAAAAACATTCAGTACTTC
.	TRBV7-9	many	TRBJ1-1	CASSSPGVGGTEAFF	TGTGCCAGCAGCTCCCCGGGGGTGGGAGGGACTGAAGCTTTCTTT
TRBD2	TRBV10-3	few	TRBJ2-5	CAISDDGEGFQETQYF	TGTGCCATCAGTGATGATGGGGAGGGTTTCCAAGAGACCCAGTACTTC
.	TRBV24-1	.	TRBJ2-5	CATSEPGLGRETLETQYF	TGTGCCACCAGTGAACCTGGGTTGGGACGGGAGACATTGGAGACCCAGTACTTC
.	TRBV29-1	many	TRBJ2-3	CSGMTPDTQYF	TGCAGCGGGATGACCCCAGATACGCAGTATTTT